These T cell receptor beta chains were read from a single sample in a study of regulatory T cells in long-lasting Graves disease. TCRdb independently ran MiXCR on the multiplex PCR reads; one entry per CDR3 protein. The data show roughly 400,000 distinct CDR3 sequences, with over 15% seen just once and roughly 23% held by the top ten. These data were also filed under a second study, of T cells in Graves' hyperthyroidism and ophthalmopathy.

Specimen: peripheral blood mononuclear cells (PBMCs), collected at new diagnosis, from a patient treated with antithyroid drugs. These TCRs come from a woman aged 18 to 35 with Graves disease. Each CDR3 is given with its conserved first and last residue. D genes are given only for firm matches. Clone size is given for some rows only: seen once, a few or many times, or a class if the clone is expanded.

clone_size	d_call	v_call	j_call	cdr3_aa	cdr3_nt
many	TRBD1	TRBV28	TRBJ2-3	CASSPTGTGGVRTPPGDTQYF	TGTGCCAGCAGCCCAACCGGGACAGGCGGTGTACGGACTCCGCCAGGGGATACGCAGTATTTT
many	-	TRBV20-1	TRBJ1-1	CSFIPTGNTEAFF	TGCAGTTTCATTCCTACGGGGAACACTGAAGCTTTCTTT
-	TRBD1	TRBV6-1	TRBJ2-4	CASSELRDRGNIQYF	TGTGCCAGCAGTGAGTTAAGGGACAGGGGGAACATTCAGTACTTC
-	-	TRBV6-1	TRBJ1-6	CASSRRTQGEKSPLHF	TGTGCCAGCAGTCGTAGAACTCAGGGAGAGAAATCACCCCTCCACTTT
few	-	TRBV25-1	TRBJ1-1	CASSGGQLAFF	TGTGCCAGCAGTGGAGGACAGTTGGCTTTCTTT
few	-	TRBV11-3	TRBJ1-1	CASSLGPLAEAFF	TGTGCCAGCAGCTTAGGTCCGTTGGCTGAAGCTTTCTTT
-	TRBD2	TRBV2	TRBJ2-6	CASSEMAGGTGANVLTF	TGTGCCAGCAGTGAAATGGCGGGAGGTACTGGGGCCAACGTCCTGACTTTC
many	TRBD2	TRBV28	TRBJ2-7	CASSSPGLAGAHEQYF	TGTGCCAGCAGTTCCCCGGGACTAGCGGGAGCCCACGAGCAGTACTTC
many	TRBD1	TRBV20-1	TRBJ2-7	CSYGGQASSYEQYF	TGCAGTTATGGGGGACAGGCAAGCTCCTACGAGCAGTACTTC
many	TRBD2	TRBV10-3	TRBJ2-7	CAIKTSGSGYEQYF	TGTGCCATCAAAACTAGCGGGAGTGGTTACGAGCAGTACTTC
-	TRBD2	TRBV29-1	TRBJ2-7	CSVDRISGRGTYEQYF	TGCAGCGTTGATAGGATTAGCGGGAGGGGAACCTACGAGCAGTACTTC
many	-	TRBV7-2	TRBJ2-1	CASSLAPGNEQFF	TGTGCCAGCAGCTTAGCGCCGGGAAATGAGCAGTTCTTC
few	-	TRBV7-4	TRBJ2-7	CASSLGKGLAEQYF	TGTGCCAGCAGCTTAGGGAAGGGTCTGGCCGAGCAGTACTTC
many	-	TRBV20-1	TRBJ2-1	CSASGVGGTYNEQFF	TGCAGTGCTAGCGGCGTAGGAGGCACATACAATGAGCAGTTCTTC
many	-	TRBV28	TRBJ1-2	CASSETGPGLHRSYTF	TGTGCCAGCAGCGAGACAGGTCCCGGATTGCATAGAAGCTACACCTTC
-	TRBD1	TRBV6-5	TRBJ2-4	CASSLSTGGGQYF	TGTGCCAGCAGTTTATCGACAGGGGGAGGTCAGTACTTC
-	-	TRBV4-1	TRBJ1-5	CASSQDGRDQPQHF	TGCGCCAGCAGCCAAGATGGGCGGGATCAGCCCCAGCATTTT
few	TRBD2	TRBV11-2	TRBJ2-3	CASSQTTSGTGDTQYF	TGTGCCAGCAGCCAGACGACTAGCGGGACGGGAGATACGCAGTATTTT
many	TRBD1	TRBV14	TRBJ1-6	CASSPTTGMNSPLHF	TGTGCCAGCAGCCCAACGACAGGGATGAATTCACCCCTCCACTTT
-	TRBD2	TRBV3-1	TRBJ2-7	CASSQIHGLATRHEQYF	TGTGCCAGCAGCCAGATACACGGACTAGCGACTAGGCACGAGCAGTACTTC
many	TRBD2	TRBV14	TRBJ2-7	CASSQDLRLAGAGEQYF	TGTGCCAGCAGCCAAGATCTCCGACTAGCGGGAGCCGGGGAGCAGTACTTC
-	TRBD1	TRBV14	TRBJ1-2	CASSQDGAGGGYTF	TGTGCCAGCAGCCAAGATGGCGCAGGGGGCGGCTACACCTTC
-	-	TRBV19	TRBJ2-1	CASSLGPNSYNEQFF	TGTGCCAGTAGTCTGGGGCCAAACTCCTACAATGAGCAGTTCTTC
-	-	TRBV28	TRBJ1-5	CASSQPPLGPQHF	TGTGCCAGCAGTCAACCCCCGTTGGGGCCCCAGCATTTT
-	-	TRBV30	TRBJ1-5	CAWSRVNQPQHF	TGTGCCTGGAGCCGTGTGAATCAGCCCCAGCATTTT
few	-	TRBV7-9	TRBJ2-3	CASSPMAGWADTQYF	TGTGCCAGCAGCCCGATGGCAGGGTGGGCAGATACGCAGTATTTT
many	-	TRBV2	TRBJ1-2	CASSEAPSGPEGYTF	TGTGCCAGCAGTGAAGCCCCGTCAGGGCCGGAAGGCTACACCTTC
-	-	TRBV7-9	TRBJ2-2	CASSLPAPGTGELFF	TGTGCCAGCAGCTTACCCGCCCCGGGTACCGGGGAGCTGTTTTTT
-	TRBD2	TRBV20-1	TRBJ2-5	CSATGLAGVLETQYF	TGCAGTGCTACGGGACTAGCGGGAGTTCTCGAGACCCAGTACTTC